The 17 T cell receptor beta chains below come from one sample, sequenced in a study of early T cells in non-severe SARS-CoV-2 infection. TCRdb re-called the 5' RACE reads through MiXCR, storing one row per CDR3 protein. The sample consists of 65,000 to 95,000 distinct CDR3 sequences, roughly an eighth of them appearing once. The specimen was whole blood, collected at baseline. The receptors here all came from an adult who was a healthcare worker with PCR-confirmed SARS-CoV-2 infection or an uninfected control (not recorded which). The donor label of this sample is uncertain.

This clonotype was seen a few times. V usage is TRBV4-1 and J usage is TRBJ2-7, with 7 bases aligning to TRBD2. Germline CDR1 and CDR2: MGHRA and YSYEKL. After removal of 4 bases from V and 2 bases from J, the junction contained 11 bases not matched to a gene. The CDR3 extends over 16 amino acids. The CDR3 here is CASSPGAGAGAYEQYF. DNA for the CDR3: TGCGCCAGCAGCCCTGGGGCTGGGGCGGGGGCCTACGAGCAGTACTTC.

V and J are TRBV18 and TRBJ1-2, with D hard to call. The CDR3 consists of 16 residues. The germline V gene has CDR1 KGHSH and CDR2 LQKENI. The V gene lost 1 base and the J gene lost 8 bases, with 20 bases spanning the gap. The CDR3 DNA reads TGTGCCAGCTCACCACTTGCCGAAGATTTGAAGCGGGGCTACACCTTC. Amino acid sequence: CASSPLAEDLKRGYTF.

The rearrangement links TRBV5-5 to TRBJ1-5; no clear D. The CDR3 extends over 14 amino acids. Germline V lookup: CDR1 SGHKS, CDR2 YYEKEE (reference sequence). Trimming shortened V by 0 bases and J by 5 bases, and 9 bases separated the two germline ends. CDR3 sequence reads: CASSLAPGHQPQHF. The CDR3 DNA is TGTGCCAGCAGCTTGGCCCCAGGACATCAGCCCCAGCATTTT.

This clonotype was counted many times. This chain uses TRBV12-5 with TRBJ2-1; D gene uncertain. Germline loops: CDR1 LGHNT, CDR2 FRNRAP. The CDR3 length is 12 residues. The V and J ends lost 7 bases and 4 bases respectively, with 8 bases between them. In nucleotides, the CDR3 is TGTGCTAGTGTCCCCGAGTACAATGAGCAGTTCTTC. It codes for CASVPEYNEQFF.

J is TRBJ2-5 and V is TRBV7-2, with 13 bases matching TRBD2. Germline V gene sequence: CDR1 SGHTA, CDR2 FQGNSA. The junction had 13 bases not matched to a gene; V was cut back by 7 bases and J by 2 bases. The CDR3 totals 18 residues. In nucleotides, the CDR3 is TGTGCCAGCACCGGGACTAGCGGGGCCGCATGGCATCAAGAGACCCAGTACTTC. This encodes CASTGTSGAAWHQETQYF. Full variable domain (rest looked up from reference TRBV7-2 and TRBJ2-5): GAGVSQSPSNKVTEKGKDVELRCDPISGHTALYWYRQSLGQGLEFLIYFQGNSAPDKSGLPSDRFSAERTGGSVSTLTIQRTQQEDSAVYLCASTGTSGAAWHQETQYFGPGTRLLVL.

The table lists this clonotype with a few counts. The V gene is TRBV6-2 or TRBV6-3, the J gene TRBJ1-5; D is possibly TRBD1 (5 bases). The CDR3 is 14 amino acids. The germline gives CDR1 MNHEY, CDR2 SVGEGT. The V end was cut by 4 bases, the J end by 1 base, with 8 bases between. For the CDR3, the DNA is TGTGCCAGCAGTTCGGGGGAGAGCAATCAGCCCCAGCATTTT. Protein: CASSSGESNQPQHF.

As for this clonotype: This may be a read error, as it is one base from a much larger clone. The chain employs TRBV12-3 or TRBV12-4 and TRBJ2-1; 8 positions match TRBD1. The V and J ends lost 8 bases and 4 bases, in that order; junction bases with no gene match: 7. CDR3 length: 14 residues. In nucleotides, the CDR3 is TGTGCCAGCGAGGGGGACAGGCTATACAATGAGCAGTTCTTC. Its protein is CASEGDRLYNEQFF.

The chain uses TRBV7-6 and TRBJ2-3, with TRBD1 matching over 9 bases. CDR3 size: 14 residues. Trimming at V came to 5 bases and at J to 10 bases, leaving 10 bases not matched to a gene. The germline V gene has CDR1 SGHVS and CDR2 FNYEAQ. The CDR3 loop is CASSPGGDRVSQYF. CDR3 in DNA: TGTGCCAGCAGCCCAGGGGGGGACAGGGTATCGCAGTATTTT. The whole variable domain, remainder taken from reference TRBV7-6 and TRBJ2-3, is GAGVSQSPRYKVTKRGQDVALRCDPISGHVSLYWYRQALGQGPEFLTYFNYEAQQDKSGLPNDRFSAERPEGSISTLTIQRTEQRDSAMYRCASSPGGDRVSQYFGPGTRLTVL.

This clonotype turned up a few times. This chain links TRBV27 with TRBJ2-5; D remains ambiguous. The V gene's germline CDR1 is MNHEY and CDR2 SMNVEV (reference sequence). V gave up 4 bases and J gave up 3 bases, with 9 bases separating them. The CDR3 length is 13 residues. The CDR3 DNA follows: TGTGCCAGCAGTTCGACGAAAAAAGAGACCCAGTACTTC. This codes for CASSSTKKETQYF.

This clonotype was picked up many times. The chain employs TRBV5-1 and TRBJ1-1; weak D call: TRBD1 (5 bases). CDR3 size: 14 residues. The V and J ends lost 0 bases and 5 bases respectively, with 11 bases between them. CDR1 SGHRS and CDR2 YFSETQ come from the germline V gene. The CDR3 spells CASSLAGGRTEAFF. CDR3 nucleotide sequence: TGCGCCAGCAGCTTGGCCGGGGGTCGAACTGAAGCTTTCTTT.

This clonotype was recorded at least ten times. The chain has TRBV3-1 and TRBJ1-3; D unclear. The CDR3 extends over 17 amino acids. Germline CDR1 LGHDT, CDR2 YNNKEL (reference sequence). V lost 0 bases, J lost 0 bases, and 12 bases lay in between. This CDR3 is CASSQDLVGDSGNTIYF. CDR3 coding DNA: TGTGCCAGCAGCCAAGATCTTGTTGGGGACTCTGGAAACACCATATATTTT.

The chain has TRBV18 and TRBJ2-7; D gene ambiguous. With 6 bases removed from V and 0 bases from J, the gap between germline ends came to 12 bases. Germline values: CDR1 KGHSH, CDR2 LQKENI. This CDR3 contains 14 residues. CDR3 nucleotide sequence: TGTGCCAGCTCCCCCCGGCGTTTCTCCTACGAGCAGTACTTC. The encoded protein is CASSPRRFSYEQYF. The full variable domain, its missing parts supplied by reference TRBV18 and TRBJ2-7, is NAGVMQNPRHLVRRRGQEARLRCSPMKGHSHVYWYRQLPEEGLKFMVYLQKENIIDESGMPKERFSAEFPKEGPSILRIQQVVRGDSAAYFCASSPRRFSYEQYFGPGTRLTVT.

The chain combines TRBV18 with TRBJ1-1, with D possibly being TRBD1 (5 bases). This CDR3 is built from 14 residues. Trimming stripped 3 bases from V and 4 bases from J, with 12 bases between. Germline CDR1 and CDR2: KGHSH and LQKENI. The DNA of the CDR3 is TGTGCCAGCTCACCCGACAGTTCTTCCACTGAAGCTTTCTTT. Residues: CASSPDSSSTEAFF. The whole variable domain, filled in from reference TRBV18 and TRBJ1-1, reads NAGVMQNPRHLVRRRGQEARLRCSPMKGHSHVYWYRQLPEEGLKFMVYLQKENIIDESGMPKERFSAEFPKEGPSILRIQQVVRGDSAAYFCASSPDSSSTEAFFGQGTRLTVV.

The table lists this clonotype with a few counts. J is TRBJ1-1 and V is TRBV4-3; D is perhaps TRBD1 (5 bases). The V gene lost 3 bases and the J gene lost 7 bases, with 18 bases spanning the gap. The CDR3 has 15 amino acids. Germline V gene data show CDR1 as LGHNA and CDR2 as YSLEER. The DNA of the CDR3 is TGCGCCAGCAGCCAGACGATTGGGGGAGTCGGTGAAGCTTTCTTT. This encodes CASSQTIGGVGEAFF.

This clonotype was observed at least ten times. This sequence joins TRBV7-6 and TRBJ2-2; D may be TRBD2 (6 bases). V was pared by 3 bases and J by 3 bases, with 11 bases between. Germline loops: CDR1 SGHVS, CDR2 FNYEAQ. This CDR3 contains 15 residues. CDR3 protein: CASSFGGEDTGELFF. The CDR3 DNA reads as TGTGCCAGCAGCTTCGGCGGGGAGGACACCGGGGAGCTGTTTTTT.

This clonotype was seen many times. The chain couples TRBV7-6 to TRBJ2-1; TRBD2 matches 9 bases. Germline V gene sequence: CDR1 SGHVS, CDR2 FNYEAQ. The CDR3 consists of 16 residues. V was clipped by 1 base and J by 10 bases; unmatched bases: 11. CDR3 region: CASSLVAGGIRGEQFF. CDR3 DNA sequence: TGTGCCAGCAGCTTAGTTGCGGGAGGGATCCGGGGGGAGCAGTTCTTC.

This clonotype was seen repeatedly, ten times or more. The chain links TRBV12-3 or TRBV12-4 to TRBJ2-1; 8 bases are shared with TRBD2. CDR3 length equals 15 residues. V dropped 3 bases and J dropped 7; count of bases not matched to a gene: 8. The CDR3 protein is CASSFRGGLGNEQFF. CDR3 nucleotide sequence: TGTGCCAGCAGTTTTAGGGGGGGACTAGGGAATGAGCAGTTCTTC.